The 20 T cell receptor beta chains in this list originate from one sample, sequenced in a study of Graves' ophthalmopathy and Graves' hyperthyroidism. The study amplified TCR beta CDR3 regions using RNA transcripts. An opening RT-PCR round employed HTBI primers and preceded a second-round multiplex PCR. MiXCR, run by TCRdb on the multiplex PCR reads, gives a single entry per CDR3 protein. The sample records around 470,000 distinct CDR3 sequences, approximately 14% being singletons. The sequencing sample was made of blood. The receptors here all came from a woman aged 25 to 39 with Graves' ophthalmopathy.

This clonotype was seen repeatedly, ten times or more. The CDR3 bases are TGTGCCTGGAGTGTAACTGGGACGGTGAACACTGAAGCTTTCTTT. Its translation is CAWSVTGTVNTEAFF. V is TRBV30 and J is TRBJ1-1; D is perhaps TRBD1 (5 bases). The CDR3 has 15 amino acids. The V gene lost 0 bases and the J gene lost 0 bases, with 11 bases spanning the gap. CDR1 and CDR2 (germline): GTSNPN, SVGIG (reference sequence).

This clonotype appeared a few times. The chain uses TRBV12-3 or TRBV12-4 and TRBJ2-2; 7 bases line up with TRBD1. Unmatched junction bases numbered 7, after V lost 6 bases and J lost 0 bases. CDR3 length: 16 residues. The CDR3 here is CASSRRDRANTGELFF. In DNA, the CDR3 is TGTGCCAGCAGCAGGAGAGACAGGGCGAACACCGGGGAGCTGTTTTTT.

The chain links TRBV11-2 to TRBJ1-3; D may be TRBD1 (6 bases). With 1 base removed from V and 0 bases from J, the gap between germline ends came to 10 bases. CDR1 is SGHAT, CDR2 FQNNGV, per germline. The CDR3 sequence is 16 residues long. The CDR3 coding sequence is TGTGCCAGCAGCTTAGGTATAGGGGGCTCTGGAAACACCATATATTTT. This encodes CASSLGIGGSGNTIYF.

This rearrangement joins TRBV6-1 to TRBJ1-1; no reliable D call. Deletions cut 5 bases from V and 6 bases from J, with 13 bases between. CDR1 is MNHNS, CDR2 SASEGT, per germline. This CDR3 region has 13 residues. Written as DNA, the CDR3 is TGTGCCAGCAGTAAATCGGGGATGGCTGAAGCTTTCTTT. Its protein is CASSKSGMAEAFF.

This clonotype was counted at least ten times. J is TRBJ1-1 and V is TRBV12-3 or TRBV12-4; tentative D call: TRBD1 (5 bases). The CDR3 runs to 13 residues. V gave up 4 bases and J gave up 5 bases, with 11 bases separating them. This chain's CDR3 is CASSSSGHTEAFF. DNA of the CDR3: TGTGCCAGCAGTTCATCAGGGCATACTGAAGCTTTCTTT.

The chain carries TRBV28 and TRBJ2-5; TRBD2 is a possible D gene (6 bases). Per the germline V gene, CDR1 is MDHEN and CDR2 is SYDVKM. The CDR3 has 15 amino acids. The V and J ends lost 1 base and 5 bases respectively, with 14 bases between them. The CDR3 nucleotides read TGTGCCAGCAGTTTATCCCCCGGGAGTGGTGAGACCCAGTACTTC. Translation gives CASSLSPGSGETQYF.

This clonotype was recorded many times. This sequence joins TRBV24-1 and TRBJ1-3; no reliable D call. Germline CDR1 KGHDR, CDR2 SFDVKD. Between the trimmed V and J ends, which lost 5 bases and 2 bases, there was a span of 9 bases. The CDR3 covers 14 residues. CDR3 amino acids: CATSAGGTGNTIYF. CDR3 nucleotide sequence: TGTGCCACCAGTGCTGGCGGGACTGGAAACACCATATATTTT.

This clonotype came up many times. This sequence joins TRBV19 and TRBJ1-3, with TRBD1 identical over 8 bases. V was clipped by 10 bases and J by 0 bases; unmatched bases: 2. The CDR3 is made up of 13 amino acids. Germline values: CDR1 LNHDA, CDR2 SQIVND (reference sequence). CDR3 loop: CATGQVSGNTIYF. The DNA of the CDR3 is TGTGCCACGGGACAGGTCTCTGGAAACACCATATATTTT.

Notes on this clonotype: A read error is possible here, since a much larger clone lies one base away. This sequence joins TRBV7-8 and TRBJ2-2, with D unresolved. This CDR3 comprises 16 residues. V was shortened by 3 bases and J by 0 bases, with 11 bases between the two germline ends. Germline loops: CDR1 SGHVS, CDR2 FQNEAQ. CDR3 sequence reads: CASSLETRANTGELFF. The CDR3, as DNA: TGTGCCAGCAGCTTGGAAACAAGGGCGAACACCGGGGAGCTGTTTTTT. The entire variable domain, with the rest obtained from reference TRBV7-8 and TRBJ2-2, is as follows: GAGVSQSPRYKVAKRGQDVALRCDPISGHVSLFWYQQALGQGPEFLTYFQNEAQLDKSGLPSDRFFAERPEGSVSTLKIQRTQQEDSAVYLCASSLETRANTGELFFGEGSRLTVL.

This clonotype was observed many times. This sequence joins TRBV7-8 and TRBJ2-7, with a weak D call TRBD2 (5 bases). The CDR3 spans 15 residues. The germline V gene encodes CDR1 SGHVS and CDR2 FQNEAQ. Trimming pared 5 bases from V and 0 bases from J, leaving 14 bases between. The CDR3 nucleotides are TGTGCCAGCAGCCCCGGGGTTACTAGCTCCTACGAGCAGTACTTC. Protein: CASSPGVTSSYEQYF.

This clonotype showed up many times. This sequence joins TRBV6-5 and TRBJ2-7, with D perhaps matching TRBD1 (6 bases). Trimming removed 5 bases from V and 1 base from J, with 12 bases in between. The CDR3 has 14 residues. The germline V gene encodes CDR1 MNHEY and CDR2 SVGAGI. The CDR3 nucleotides read TGTGCCAGCAGTCCGCTTCAGGGGTCCTACGAGCAGTACTTC. Protein sequence: CASSPLQGSYEQYF.

Only a few counts were recorded for this clonotype. An end of the junction does not agree with germline; a read error may underlie this. The chain carries TRBV4-1 and TRBJ2-4, with a tentative D call TRBD2 (5 bases). The CDR3 length is 15 residues. Germline CDR1 reads MGHRA; CDR2 reads YSYEKL. The CDR3 bases are TGCGCCAGCAGACAATTGGGCCTAGCCAAAAACATTAAGTACTTC. This sequence encodes CASRQLGLAKNIKYF.

This clonotype was seen repeatedly, ten times or more. Here the CDR3 reads CASSWSGGGRNQPQHF. The DNA for the CDR3 is TGTGCCAGCAGCTGGTCCGGGGGAGGTCGCAATCAGCCCCAGCATTTT. The V and J genes are TRBV5-6 and TRBJ1-5, with a tentative D call TRBD1 (5 bases). The germline CDR1 and CDR2 sequences are SGHDT and YYEEEE. V gave up 3 bases and J gave up 2 bases, with 15 bases separating them. This CDR3 has 16 amino acids.

This clonotype occurred many times. V usage is TRBV6-2 or TRBV6-3 and J usage is TRBJ2-7, with 9 bases lining up with TRBD2. V shed 6 bases, J shed 1 base, and the junction held 4 bases outside the gene matches. The CDR3 extends over 14 amino acids. Germline lookup yields CDR1 MNHEY and CDR2 SVGEGT. The CDR3 region is CASSLAGISYEQYF. The CDR3 DNA reads as TGTGCCAGCAGCCTAGCGGGAATTTCCTACGAGCAGTACTTC.

This clonotype showed up many times. The chain joins TRBV7-2 to TRBJ1-2; TRBD1 is a possible D gene (5 bases). This CDR3 spans 15 amino acids. V lost 5 bases and J 3 bases, leaving 16 bases between the germline ends. The germline V gene has CDR1 SGHTA and CDR2 FQGNSA. In DNA, the CDR3 is TGTGCCAGCAGCCCCGTCCAGGGCAGGGACTATGGCTACACCTTC. Translating it yields CASSPVQGRDYGYTF.

This clonotype was picked up many times. V usage is TRBV2 and J usage is TRBJ1-1; D ambiguous. Germline V gene lookup returns CDR1 SNHLY and CDR2 FYNNEI. The CDR3 contains 12 residues. The germline V and J ends were trimmed by 3 bases and 11 bases, with 13 bases remaining between them. CDR3 coding DNA: TGTGCCAGCAGTGACAGGTTCGGTGGGGCTTTCTTT. This translates into CASSDRFGGAFF.

This clonotype was seen only a few times. This chain uses TRBV30 with TRBJ2-7, with 7 bases identical to TRBD2. The CDR3 is 13 residues long. Germline V gives CDR1 GTSNPN, CDR2 SVGIG (reference sequence). Losses at the gene ends were 8 bases for V and 4 bases for J; bases not matched to a gene: 11. This CDR3 reads CAGTMGGIYEQYF. The CDR3 bases are TGTGCCGGAACAATGGGGGGGATTTACGAGCAGTACTTC.

The CDR3: CASSLALRGPAYEQYF. The CDR3 DNA is TGCGCCAGCAGCTTGGCCTTGCGGGGACCAGCCTACGAGCAGTACTTC. The chain joins TRBV5-1 to TRBJ2-7; D is perhaps TRBD2 (6 bases). The CDR3 has 16 amino acids. Trimming stripped 0 bases from V and 2 bases from J, with 15 bases between. Germline CDR1 reads SGHRS; CDR2 reads YFSETQ.

The sample holds a few counts of this clonotype. The V gene is TRBV6-2 or TRBV6-3, the J gene TRBJ1-1, with 11 bases matching TRBD1. V gave up 0 bases and J gave up 0 bases; unmatched junction bases: 6. Looked up from germline, CDR1 is MNHEY and CDR2 is SVGEGT. This CDR3 is built from 18 residues. The CDR3 DNA is TGTGCCAGCAGTTACTCGAAGGACAGGGGGCCCGTGAACACTGAAGCTTTCTTT. Its protein product is CASSYSKDRGPVNTEAFF.

The sample holds many counts of this clonotype. CDR3 region: CASSPKHQTGSKAFF. The DNA of the CDR3 is TGTGCCAGCAGCCCTAAACACCAAACAGGGTCGAAAGCTTTCTTT. The V call is TRBV11-2, the J call TRBJ1-1, with a possible D match to TRBD1 (6 bases). The length of the CDR3 is 15 residues. Trimming stripped 5 bases from V and 9 bases from J, with 22 bases between. CDR1 and CDR2 (germline): SGHAT, FQNNGV.